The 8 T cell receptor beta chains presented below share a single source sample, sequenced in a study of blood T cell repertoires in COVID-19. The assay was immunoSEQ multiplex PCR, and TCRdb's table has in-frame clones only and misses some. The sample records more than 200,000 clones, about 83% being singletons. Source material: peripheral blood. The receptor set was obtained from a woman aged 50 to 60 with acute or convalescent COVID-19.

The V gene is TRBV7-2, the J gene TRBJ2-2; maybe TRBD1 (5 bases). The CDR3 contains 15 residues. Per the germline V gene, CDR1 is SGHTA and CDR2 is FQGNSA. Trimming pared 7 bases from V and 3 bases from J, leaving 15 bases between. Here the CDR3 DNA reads TGTGCCAGCATCGAGATCGGACACCACACCGGGGAGCTGTTTTTT. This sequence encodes CASIEIGHHTGELFF.

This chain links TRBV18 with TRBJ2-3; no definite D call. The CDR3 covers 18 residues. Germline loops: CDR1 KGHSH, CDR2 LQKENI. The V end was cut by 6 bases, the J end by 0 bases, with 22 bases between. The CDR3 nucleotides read TGTGCCAGCTCCCCCACCATACAGAAACCTCCTAGCACAGATACGCAGTATTTT. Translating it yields CASSPTIQKPPSTDTQYF.

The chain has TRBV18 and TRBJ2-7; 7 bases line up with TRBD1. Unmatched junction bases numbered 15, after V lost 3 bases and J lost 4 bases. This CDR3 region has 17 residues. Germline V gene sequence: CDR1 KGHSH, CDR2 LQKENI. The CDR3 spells CASSPRTGKTKLYEQYF. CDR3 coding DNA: TGTGCCAGCTCACCGCGGACAGGTAAAACTAAACTTTACGAGCAGTACTTC. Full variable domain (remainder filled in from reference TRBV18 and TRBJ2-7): NAGVMQNPRHLVRRRGQEARLRCSPMKGHSHVYWYRQLPEEGLKFMVYLQKENIIDESGMPKERFSAEFPKEGPSILRIQQVVRGDSAAYFCASSPRTGKTKLYEQYFGPGTRLTVT.

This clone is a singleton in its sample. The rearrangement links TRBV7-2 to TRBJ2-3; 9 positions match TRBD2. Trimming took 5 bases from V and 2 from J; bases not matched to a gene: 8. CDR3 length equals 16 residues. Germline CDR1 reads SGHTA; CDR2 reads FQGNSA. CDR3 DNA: TGTGCCAGCAGCCAATTTGCGGGAGGGACCACAGATACGCAGTATTTT. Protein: CASSQFAGGTTDTQYF.

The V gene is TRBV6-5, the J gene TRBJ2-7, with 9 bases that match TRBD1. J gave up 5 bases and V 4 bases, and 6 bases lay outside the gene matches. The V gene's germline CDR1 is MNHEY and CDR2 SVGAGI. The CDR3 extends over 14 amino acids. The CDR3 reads CASSLTGGKNEQYF. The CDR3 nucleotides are TGTGCCAGCAGTTTGACAGGGGGGAAAAACGAGCAGTACTTC.

In DNA, the CDR3 is TGTGCCAGCAACGGCGGGGGTTCCGGGGAAAAACTGTTTTTT. It translates to CASNGGGSGEKLFF. This sequence joins TRBV7-8 and TRBJ1-4; the D gene is possibly TRBD1 (5 bases). Trimming took off 7 bases at V and 8 bases at J, with 17 bases between the two ends. Germline V gene data show CDR1 as SGHVS and CDR2 as FQNEAQ. The length of the CDR3 is 14 residues.

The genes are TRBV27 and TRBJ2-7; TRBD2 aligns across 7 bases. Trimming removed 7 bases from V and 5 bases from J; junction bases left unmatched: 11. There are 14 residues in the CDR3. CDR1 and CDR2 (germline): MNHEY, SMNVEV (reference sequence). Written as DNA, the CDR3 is TGTGCCAGCAACCCGGTGGGAGGGAGGAACGAGCAGTACTTC. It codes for CASNPVGGRNEQYF.

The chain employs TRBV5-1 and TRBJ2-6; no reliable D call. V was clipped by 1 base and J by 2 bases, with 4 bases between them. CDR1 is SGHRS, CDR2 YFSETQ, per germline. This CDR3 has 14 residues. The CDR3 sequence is CASSLSAGANVLTF. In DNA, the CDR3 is TGCGCCAGCAGCTTGTCGGCTGGGGCCAACGTCCTGACTTTC.